These T cell receptor beta chains were read from a single sample in a study of blood T cells in healthy people across ages. One entry per CDR3 protein results from TCRdb running MiXCR on the 5' RACE reads. The repertoire holds 800,000 to 900,000 distinct CDR3 sequences, with 60% to 80% as singletons. The specimen was blood. All receptors derive from a man aged 30 to 45 in good health. CDR3s include the opening cysteine and the closing phenylalanine or tryptophan. Fields, in order: CDR3 protein, CDR3 DNA, J gene, V gene, clone size, D gene. A D gene is named only where the DNA matches it firmly. The listing skips clone size in some rows; elsewhere it reads once, few, many or a size class.

CDR3 protein: CASSQYIQGPLYGYTF
CDR3 DNA: TGTGCCAGCAGCCAGTACATACAGGGCCCTTTATATGGCTACACCTTC
J gene: TRBJ1-2
V gene: TRBV14
clone size: NA
D gene: NA

CDR3 protein: CASSPLGGGSSGANVLTF
CDR3 DNA: TGTGCCAGCTCACCTCTAGGAGGGGGCAGCTCTGGGGCCAACGTCCTGACTTTC
J gene: TRBJ2-6
V gene: TRBV18
clone size: NA
D gene: NA

CDR3 protein: CASRDKNYGYTF
CDR3 DNA: TGTGCCAGCAGGGACAAGAACTATGGCTACACCTTC
J gene: TRBJ1-2
V gene: TRBV6-1
clone size: once
D gene: NA

CDR3 protein: CASSTSRNTEAFF
CDR3 DNA: TGTGCCAGCAGCACCAGTCGGAACACTGAAGCTTTCTTT
J gene: TRBJ1-1
V gene: TRBV4-2
clone size: NA
D gene: NA

CDR3 protein: CASTDRVPSGANVLTF
CDR3 DNA: TGTGCCAGTACGGACAGGGTCCCCTCTGGGGCCAACGTCCTGACTTTC
J gene: TRBJ2-6
V gene: TRBV6-2/TRBV6-3
clone size: NA
D gene: TRBD1

CDR3 protein: CASSFGGDSYNEQFF
CDR3 DNA: TGTGCCAGCAGTTTTGGCGGGGACTCCTACAATGAGCAGTTCTTC
J gene: TRBJ2-1
V gene: TRBV12-3/TRBV12-4
clone size: NA
D gene: NA

CDR3 protein: CASSYDGGASYEQYF
CDR3 DNA: TGTGCCAGCAGTTACGACGGGGGGGCCTCCTACGAGCAGTACTTC
J gene: TRBJ2-7
V gene: TRBV6-2/TRBV6-3
clone size: NA
D gene: TRBD2

CDR3 protein: CASSPWPTDRETQYF
CDR3 DNA: TGTGCCAGCAGTCCCTGGCCAACGGATAGAGAGACCCAGTACTTC
J gene: TRBJ2-5
V gene: TRBV2
clone size: NA
D gene: NA

CDR3 protein: CASSYAITNEKLFF
CDR3 DNA: TGTGCCAGCAGCTATGCGATAACTAATGAAAAACTGTTTTTT
J gene: TRBJ1-4
V gene: TRBV12-3/TRBV12-4
clone size: once
D gene: NA

CDR3 protein: CASSLGTADSGANVLTF
CDR3 DNA: TGTGCCAGCAGTTTGGGGACAGCTGATTCTGGGGCCAACGTCCTGACTTTC
J gene: TRBJ2-6
V gene: TRBV6-5
clone size: NA
D gene: TRBD1

CDR3 protein: CSVEYIATSGAMNEQYF
CDR3 DNA: TGCAGCGTTGAATATATCGCGACTAGCGGGGCTATGAACGAGCAGTACTTC
J gene: TRBJ2-7
V gene: TRBV29-1
clone size: NA
D gene: TRBD2

CDR3 protein: CASSQDRREIRFYGYTF
CDR3 DNA: TGTGCCAGCAGCCAAGATAGGCGGGAAATCCGCTTCTATGGCTACACCTTC
J gene: TRBJ1-2
V gene: TRBV4-2
clone size: NA
D gene: NA

CDR3 protein: CSARVGQINEKLFF
CDR3 DNA: TGCAGTGCTAGAGTTGGGCAGATTAATGAAAAACTGTTTTTT
J gene: TRBJ1-4
V gene: TRBV20-1
clone size: few
D gene: NA

CDR3 protein: CASSQGERGSDEQYF
CDR3 DNA: TGTGCCAGCAGCCAAGGGGAGCGGGGGTCCGACGAGCAGTACTTC
J gene: TRBJ2-7
V gene: TRBV4-2
clone size: NA
D gene: TRBD2

CDR3 protein: CASSQDRTSGGGTLYNEQFF
CDR3 DNA: TGTGCCAGCAGCCAAGATAGGACTAGCGGGGGGGGGACCCTCTACAATGAGCAGTTCTTC
J gene: TRBJ2-1
V gene: TRBV3-1
clone size: NA
D gene: TRBD2

CDR3 protein: CASSWGDTATNEKLFF
CDR3 DNA: TGTGCCAGCAGCTGGGGGGACACAGCAACTAATGAAAAACTGTTTTTT
J gene: TRBJ1-4
V gene: TRBV7-2
clone size: few
D gene: NA

CDR3 protein: CSVEPARSSYNEQFF
CDR3 DNA: TGCAGCGTTGAACCAGCCAGGTCCTCCTACAATGAGCAGTTCTTC
J gene: TRBJ2-1
V gene: TRBV29-1
clone size: NA
D gene: NA

CDR3 protein: CASSVDDAYGYTF
CDR3 DNA: TGTGCCAGCAGCGTAGATGACGCCTATGGCTACACCTTC
J gene: TRBJ1-2
V gene: TRBV9
clone size: NA
D gene: NA

CDR3 protein: CASSLYQTGFHEQYF
CDR3 DNA: TGTGCCAGCAGTTTATACCAAACAGGTTTCCACGAGCAGTACTTC
J gene: TRBJ2-7
V gene: TRBV28
clone size: NA
D gene: NA

CDR3 protein: CTSSVVGGNYGYTF
CDR3 DNA: TGTACCAGCAGCGTAGTAGGGGGTAACTATGGCTACACCTTC
J gene: TRBJ1-2
V gene: TRBV9
clone size: NA
D gene: NA

CDR3 protein: CASSLDVGQYGYTF
CDR3 DNA: TGTGCCAGCAGCTTAGACGTCGGACAGTATGGCTACACCTTC
J gene: TRBJ1-2
V gene: TRBV11-1
clone size: NA
D gene: NA

CDR3 protein: CASSYFGRGADTQYF
CDR3 DNA: TGTGCCAGCAGTTACTTTGGCAGGGGAGCGGATACGCAGTATTTT
J gene: TRBJ2-3
V gene: TRBV6-2/TRBV6-3
clone size: NA
D gene: NA

CDR3 protein: CSARGGITYNEQFF
CDR3 DNA: TGCAGTGCTAGAGGAGGCATAACCTACAATGAGCAGTTCTTC
J gene: TRBJ2-1
V gene: TRBV20-1
clone size: NA
D gene: NA

CDR3 protein: CASTFPLGRENYGYTF
CDR3 DNA: TGTGCCAGCACCTTCCCTCTGGGCAGAGAAAACTATGGCTACACCTTC
J gene: TRBJ1-2
V gene: TRBV28
clone size: few
D gene: NA

CDR3 protein: CSPWGGTDAQYF
CDR3 DNA: TGCAGTCCGTGGGGGGGCACAGATGCGCAGTATTTT
J gene: TRBJ2-3
V gene: TRBV20-1
clone size: NA
D gene: NA

CDR3 protein: CASNHGVQGETQYF
CDR3 DNA: TGTGCCAGCAACCATGGGGTACAGGGCGAGACCCAGTACTTC
J gene: TRBJ2-5
V gene: TRBV7-2
clone size: NA
D gene: NA

CDR3 protein: CASSPYRGSLSGANVLTF
CDR3 DNA: TGTGCCAGCAGCCCCTACAGGGGATCCCTCTCTGGGGCCAACGTCCTGACTTTC
J gene: TRBJ2-6
V gene: TRBV7-3
clone size: NA
D gene: TRBD1

CDR3 protein: CASSQDASDTDTQYF
CDR3 DNA: TGCGCCAGCAGCCAAGACGCTAGCGACACAGATACGCAGTATTTT
J gene: TRBJ2-3
V gene: TRBV4-1
clone size: NA
D gene: NA

CDR3 protein: CASSLIPGAQYF
CDR3 DNA: TGTGCCAGCAGTTTGATCCCTGGGGCCCAGTACTTC
J gene: TRBJ2-7
V gene: TRBV28
clone size: once
D gene: NA

CDR3 protein: CASSALSAYHEQFF
CDR3 DNA: TGTGCCAGCAGCGCCCTAAGCGCTTACCATGAGCAGTTCTTC
J gene: TRBJ2-1
V gene: TRBV7-8
clone size: NA
D gene: NA

CDR3 protein: CASSLEWTEAFF
CDR3 DNA: TGTGCCAGCAGCTTAGAGTGGACTGAAGCTTTCTTT
J gene: TRBJ1-1
V gene: TRBV7-9
clone size: few
D gene: NA

CDR3 protein: CASSLDYSLNYGYTF
CDR3 DNA: TGTGCCAGCAGCTTAGACTATAGCCTTAACTATGGCTACACCTTC
J gene: TRBJ1-2
V gene: TRBV7-2
clone size: few
D gene: NA

CDR3 protein: CASSLLTENYGYTF
CDR3 DNA: TGTGCCAGCAGTCTACTGACAGAGAACTATGGCTACACCTTC
J gene: TRBJ1-2
V gene: TRBV6-6
clone size: NA
D gene: NA

CDR3 protein: CAWSVSNEQFF
CDR3 DNA: TGTGCCTGGAGTGTAAGTAATGAGCAGTTCTTC
J gene: TRBJ2-1
V gene: TRBV30
clone size: once
D gene: NA

CDR3 protein: CSAPGHSGGIETQYF
CDR3 DNA: TGCAGTGCCCCGGGGCATAGCGGGGGGATAGAGACCCAGTACTTC
J gene: TRBJ2-5
V gene: TRBV20-1
clone size: NA
D gene: TRBD2

CDR3 protein: CASSSGGPQLF
CDR3 DNA: TGTGCCAGCAGCTCCGGCGGACCCCAGTTATTC
J gene: TRBJ2-1
V gene: TRBV7-2
clone size: NA
D gene: NA

CDR3 protein: CASSQVGAGQPQHF
CDR3 DNA: TGTGCCAGCAGCCAAGTCGGCGCGGGGCAGCCCCAGCATTTT
J gene: TRBJ1-5
V gene: TRBV3-1
clone size: NA
D gene: NA

CDR3 protein: CASSQAPGSNQPQHF
CDR3 DNA: TGTGCCAGCAGTCAGGCGCCCGGGAGCAATCAGCCCCAGCATTTT
J gene: TRBJ1-5
V gene: TRBV3-1
clone size: NA
D gene: NA

CDR3 protein: CASSQSSNSYNEQFF
CDR3 DNA: TGTGCCAGCAGTCAATCCAGCAACTCCTACAATGAGCAGTTCTTC
J gene: TRBJ2-1
V gene: TRBV27
clone size: NA
D gene: NA

CDR3 protein: CSARDPQGMGGYTF
CDR3 DNA: TGCAGTGCTAGAGATCCACAGGGGATGGGTGGCTACACCTTC
J gene: TRBJ1-2
V gene: TRBV20-1
clone size: NA
D gene: TRBD1

CDR3 protein: CASSRNSRAYEQYF
CDR3 DNA: TGTGCCAGCAGTCGGAATAGTAGGGCCTACGAGCAGTACTTC
J gene: TRBJ2-7
V gene: TRBV28
clone size: NA
D gene: NA

CDR3 protein: CSAKRLAGGFFPYEQYF
CDR3 DNA: TGCAGTGCTAAAAGACTAGCGGGGGGCTTCTTTCCCTACGAGCAGTACTTC
J gene: TRBJ2-7
V gene: TRBV20-1
clone size: NA
D gene: TRBD2

CDR3 protein: CASSFSRERPPSAFF
CDR3 DNA: TGTGCCAGCAGTTTTAGCAGGGAGCGACCACCGAGCGCTTTCTTT
J gene: TRBJ1-1
V gene: TRBV28
clone size: NA
D gene: NA

CDR3 protein: CASSLIQYSLQETQYF
CDR3 DNA: TGTGCTAGCAGCTTAATTCAATACAGCCTCCAAGAGACCCAGTACTTC
J gene: TRBJ2-5
V gene: TRBV7-7
clone size: NA
D gene: NA

CDR3 protein: CAGSLLGDDEQFF
CDR3 DNA: TGCGCCGGCAGCTTGCTAGGGGACGATGAGCAGTTCTTC
J gene: TRBJ2-1
V gene: TRBV5-1
clone size: NA
D gene: NA

CDR3 protein: CASSLWGSPNEKLFF
CDR3 DNA: TGCGCCAGCAGCTTGTGGGGGAGTCCCAATGAAAAACTGTTTTTT
J gene: TRBJ1-4
V gene: TRBV5-1
clone size: NA
D gene: NA

CDR3 protein: CASSLTTSTSGRPHNEQFF
CDR3 DNA: TGCGCCAGCAGCCTGACGACCTCGACTAGCGGGAGGCCTCACAATGAGCAGTTCTTC
J gene: TRBJ2-1
V gene: TRBV4-3
clone size: NA
D gene: TRBD2

CDR3 protein: CASSTAGTGLSKNIQYF
CDR3 DNA: TGTGCCAGCAGTACCGCAGGGACAGGGCTGAGCAAAAACATTCAGTACTTC
J gene: TRBJ2-4
V gene: TRBV28
clone size: NA
D gene: TRBD1

CDR3 protein: CASSLFRTELNYGYTF
CDR3 DNA: TGTGCCAGCAGCCTCTTCCGGACAGAGCTTAACTATGGCTACACCTTC
J gene: TRBJ1-2
V gene: TRBV3-1
clone size: NA
D gene: NA

CDR3 protein: CASSLGLSTGELFF
CDR3 DNA: TGTGCCAGCAGCTTGGGTCTTTCCACCGGGGAGCTGTTTTTT
J gene: TRBJ2-2
V gene: TRBV7-9
clone size: NA
D gene: NA

CDR3 protein: CASSVLDGTYEQYF
CDR3 DNA: TGTGCCAGCAGCGTATTAGACGGGACCTACGAGCAGTACTTC
J gene: TRBJ2-7
V gene: TRBV9
clone size: NA
D gene: NA

CDR3 protein: CASSTTSEYNEQFF
CDR3 DNA: TGTGCCAGCAGCACCACGTCAGAATACAATGAGCAGTTCTTC
J gene: TRBJ2-1
V gene: TRBV7-9
clone size: NA
D gene: NA

CDR3 protein: CASSQGGTLDYEQYF
CDR3 DNA: TGTGCCAGCAGCCAAGGAGGAACTCTCGACTACGAGCAGTACTTC
J gene: TRBJ2-7
V gene: TRBV4-2
clone size: NA
D gene: NA

CDR3 protein: CASSAGTGWNEKLFF
CDR3 DNA: TGTGCCAGCAGTGCCGGGACAGGGTGGAATGAAAAACTGTTTTTT
J gene: TRBJ1-4
V gene: TRBV6-2/TRBV6-3
clone size: NA
D gene: TRBD1